These T cell receptor beta chains were read from a single sample in a study of cytomegalovirus exposure and HLA in healthy donors. Here immunoSEQ multiplex PCR was the method, and the copy in TCRdb shows in-frame clones only, minus some. The sample lists approximately 90,000 clones, 76% occurring once. The sequenced sample was PBMCs. The receptors were gathered from a man between 40 and 49 years old in good health and CMV-seronegative. Each CDR3 is given with its conserved first and last residue. D genes are given only for firm matches. A row's size may be missing; if present it is once, few, many or a size class.

>TRBJ2-7|TRBD1|-|13|TRBV5-1
CASSPGQGPEQYF
TGCGCCAGCAGCCCAGGACAGGGACCGGAGCAGTACTTC
>TRBJ1-5|-|-|14|TRBV5-6
CASSLAQGNQPQHF
TGTGCCAGCAGCTTGGCACAGGGCAATCAGCCCCAGCATTTT
>TRBJ2-7|TRBD1|-|15|TRBV13
CASSQEWTGSYEQYF
TGTGCCAGCAGCCAAGAGTGGACAGGGTCCTACGAGCAGTACTTC
>TRBJ1-1|TRBD1|-|14|TRBV13
CASSGDRVNTEAFF
TGTGCCAGCAGCGGGGACAGGGTGAACACTGAAGCTTTCTTT
>TRBJ1-1|TRBD1|-|14|TRBV7-3
CASSPPDRVDEAFF
TGTGCCAGCAGCCCCCCGGACAGGGTAGATGAAGCTTTCTTT
>TRBJ2-5|-|-|13|TRBV9
CASSAGQWETQYF
TGTGCCAGCAGCGCAGGCCAGTGGGAGACCCAGTACTTC
>TRBJ1-6|TRBD1|-|12|TRBV29-1
CSVRQGDSPLHF
TGCAGCGTTCGACAGGGGGATTCACCCCTCCACTTT
>TRBJ2-5|TRBD2|few|14|TRBV5-3
CARSLEAGVETQYF
TGTGCCAGAAGCTTGGAAGCGGGGGTCGAGACCCAGTACTTC
>TRBJ1-2|-|-|13|TRBV30
CAWTMTSNYGYTF
TGTGCCTGGACTATGACTTCAAACTATGGCTACACCTTC
>TRBJ2-5|TRBD1|-|15|TRBV7-7
CASSLDPGGQETQYF
TGTGCCAGCAGCTTAGATCCAGGGGGCCAAGAGACCCAGTACTTC
>TRBJ2-7|-|-|16|TRBV4-3
CASSQSIRDIGYEQYF
TGCGCCAGCAGCCAGTCAATTCGGGACATTGGTTACGAGCAGTACTTC
>TRBJ1-1|-|-|11|TRBV20-1
CSARSGSEAFF
TGCAGTGCTAGATCGGGGTCTGAAGCTTTCTTT
>TRBJ2-5|TRBD2|few|16|TRBV11-3
CASSAQLAGGVETQYF
TGTGCCAGCAGCGCCCAACTAGCGGGGGGGGTAGAGACCCAGTACTTC
>TRBJ1-5|-|-|13|TRBV2
CAGQRVLDQPQHF
TGTGCCGGTCAGCGGGTTCTGGATCAGCCCCAGCATTTT
>TRBJ1-2|-|-|17|TRBV9
CASSSPSDSRASYGYTF
TGTGCCAGCAGCTCCCCGTCCGACAGCAGAGCATCCTATGGCTACACCTTC
>TRBJ1-1|TRBD1|once|14|TRBV30
CAWSITGVRTEAFF
TGTGCCTGGAGTATAACAGGGGTGCGGACTGAAGCTTTCTTT
>TRBJ1-1|-|few|13|TRBV28
CASSLPGNTEAFF
TGTGCCAGCAGTTTGCCAGGGAACACTGAAGCTTTCTTT
>TRBJ1-1|-|once|14|TRBV7-2
CASSLGGAVTEAFF
TGTGCCAGCAGCTTAGGGGGAGCGGTCACTGAAGCTTTCTTT
>TRBJ2-7|TRBD2|-|14|TRBV7-6
CASADGGAPYEQYF
TGTGCCAGCGCGGACGGGGGGGCCCCCTACGAGCAGTACTTC
>TRBJ2-3|TRBD2|few|17|TRBV27
CASSRSGPTGGADTQYF
TGTGCCAGCAGCCGTAGTGGGCCAACCGGGGGGGCTGACACGCAGTATTTT
>TRBJ1-4|-|-|12|TRBV7-2
CASSLDGEKLFF
TGTGCCAGCAGCTTAGACGGGGAAAAACTGTTTTTT
>TRBJ2-7|-|-|13|TRBV10-3
CAIKDKVSYEQYF
TGTGCCATCAAGGACAAGGTCTCCTACGAGCAGTACTTC
>TRBJ2-1|-|-|17|TRBV5-1
CASSLAPAGPPNNEQFF
TGCGCCAGCAGCTTGGCCCCCGCAGGGCCCCCTAACAATGAGCAGTTCTTC
>TRBJ1-2|-|-|15|TRBV27
CASSSQGLANYGYTF
TGTGCCAGCAGTTCCCAGGGGCTTGCTAACTATGGCTACACCTTC
>TRBJ1-5|-|-|13|TRBV18
CASSQGTDQPQHF
TGTGCCAGCTCACAGGGGACTGATCAGCCCCAGCATTTT
>TRBJ2-3|TRBD1|-|15|TRBV9
CASSAHRGATDTQYF
TGTGCCAGCAGCGCACACAGGGGGGCCACAGATACGCAGTATTTT
>TRBJ2-5|TRBD2|-|12|TRBV10-3
CATGGSQETQYF
TGTGCCACCGGGGGGAGTCAAGAGACCCAGTACTTC
>TRBJ2-7|-|once|13|TRBV7-6
CASSFYRENEQYF
TGTGCCAGCAGCTTTTACAGGGAGAACGAGCAGTACTTC
>TRBJ2-5|-|-|16|TRBV4-3
CASSHRDTTYQETQYF
TGCGCCAGCAGCCACCGGGACACAACCTATCAAGAGACCCAGTACTTC
>TRBJ1-2|TRBD1|-|17|TRBV27
CASSLSFPGTAFRGSTF
TGTGCCAGCAGTTTATCGTTCCCCGGGACAGCCTTCAGGGGCTCCACCTTC
>TRBJ1-1|TRBD1|-|16|TRBV6-1
CASSAGQGLLSTEAFF
TGTGCCAGCAGTGCGGGACAGGGACTTCTGAGCACTGAAGCTTTCTTT
>TRBJ2-2|TRBD1|once|16|TRBV19
CASSTRQGWYTGELFF
TGTGCCAGTAGTACCCGACAGGGATGGTACACCGGGGAGCTGTTTTTT
>TRBJ1-1|TRBD1|-|14|TRBV14
CASSQTRGTAEAFF
TGTGCCAGCAGCCAAACGCGCGGGACAGCCGAAGCTTTCTTT
>TRBJ2-2|TRBD2|-|15|TRBV10-3
CAIGTSGGSVGELFF
TGTGCCATTGGGACTAGCGGGGGGTCGGTCGGGGAGCTGTTTTTT
>TRBJ1-5|-|-|16|TRBV6-6
CASSYSYVGGNQPQHF
TGTGCCAGCAGTTACTCTTACGTCGGGGGCAATCAGCCCCAGCATTTT
>TRBJ1-2|-|few|13|TRBV28
CASRTTPDYGYTF
TGTGCCAGCAGAACTACTCCCGACTATGGCTACACCTTC
>TRBJ1-6|-|-|13|TRBV6-1
CASSEWTLSPLHF
TGTGCCAGCAGTGAGTGGACACTATCACCCCTCCACTTT
>TRBJ2-5|TRBD1|once|20|TRBV23-1
CASSPDLFREDNRGRETQYF
TGCGCCAGCAGTCCCGATCTGTTCCGTGAGGATAACAGGGGGCGGGAGACCCAGTACTTC
>TRBJ2-5|TRBD2|-|15|TRBV7-2
CASSLQRGNQETQYF
TGTGCCAGCAGCTTACAGCGGGGAAACCAAGAGACCCAGTACTTC
>TRBJ1-5|-|-|15|TRBV10-3
CAISNSQGTGQPQHF
TGTGCCATCAGTAACTCACAGGGAACGGGACAGCCCCAGCATTTT
>TRBJ1-2|TRBD1|-|17|TRBV28
CASSLEGTGGRSRGYTF
TGTGCCAGCAGTTTGGAGGGGACAGGGGGAAGAAGTCGAGGCTACACCTTC
>TRBJ1-2|TRBD1|-|14|TRBV2
CASRTGDAIYGYTF
TGTGCCAGCAGGACAGGGGACGCCATCTATGGCTACACCTTC
>TRBJ2-5|-|-|13|TRBV12-5
CASGLSSRGTQYF
TGTGCTAGTGGTTTGTCGTCAAGGGGGACCCAGTACTTC